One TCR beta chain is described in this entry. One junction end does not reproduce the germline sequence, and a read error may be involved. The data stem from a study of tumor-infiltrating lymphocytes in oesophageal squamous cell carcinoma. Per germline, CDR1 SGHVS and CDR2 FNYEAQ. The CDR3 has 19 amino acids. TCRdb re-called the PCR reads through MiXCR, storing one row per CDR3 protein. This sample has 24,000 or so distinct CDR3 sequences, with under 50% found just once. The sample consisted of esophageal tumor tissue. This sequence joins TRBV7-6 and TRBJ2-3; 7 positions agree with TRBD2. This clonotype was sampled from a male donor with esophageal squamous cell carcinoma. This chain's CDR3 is CASSLSRAGERRRWDTQYF. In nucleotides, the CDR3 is TGTGCTAGCAGCTTAAGTAGGGCGGGAGAGCGCCGCCGATGGGATACGCAGTATTTT.